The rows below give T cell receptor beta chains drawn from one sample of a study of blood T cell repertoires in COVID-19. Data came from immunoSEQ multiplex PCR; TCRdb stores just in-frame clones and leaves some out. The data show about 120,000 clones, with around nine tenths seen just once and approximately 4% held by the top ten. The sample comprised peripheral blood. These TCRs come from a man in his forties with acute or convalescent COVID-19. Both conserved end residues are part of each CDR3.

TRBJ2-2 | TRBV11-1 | CASSSWSGGNTGELFF
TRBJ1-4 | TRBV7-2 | CASSPGVGEKLFF
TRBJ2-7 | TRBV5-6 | CASSLFATSGSPGFYEQYF
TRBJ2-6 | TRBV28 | CASSSIVSVSIFSGANVLTF
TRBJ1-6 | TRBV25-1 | CASSDLPGQGFDSPLHF
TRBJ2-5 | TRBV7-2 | CASSLAGGQETQYF
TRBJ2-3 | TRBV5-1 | CASSLQLAGGGTDTQYF
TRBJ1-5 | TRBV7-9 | CASSLVFGGGDRQPQHF
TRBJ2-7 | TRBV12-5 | CASGLVGGAPSSYEQYF
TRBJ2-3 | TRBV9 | CASSAGGRGSTDTQYF
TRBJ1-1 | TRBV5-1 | CASSLGAGQNTEAFF
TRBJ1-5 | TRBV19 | CASRTVTNQPQHF
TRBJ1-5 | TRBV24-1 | CATSDTGQPQHF
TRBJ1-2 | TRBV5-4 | CASSLQGQGRGGYTF
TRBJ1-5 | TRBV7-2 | CASSLVLGGAGNQPQHF
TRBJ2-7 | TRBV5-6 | CASSLAAGGRYYEQYF
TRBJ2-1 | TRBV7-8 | CASSLGGSGRALGNEQFF
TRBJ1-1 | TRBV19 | CASSPGGSITEAFF
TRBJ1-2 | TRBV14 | CASSPGLYYGYTF
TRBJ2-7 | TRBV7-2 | CASSLAAGTSGGFAYEQYF
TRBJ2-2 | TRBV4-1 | CASSQVGTSGSLWDTGELFF
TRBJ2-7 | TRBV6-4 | CASSPSGTIHEQYF
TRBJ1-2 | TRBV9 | CASSVLGQGNYGYTF
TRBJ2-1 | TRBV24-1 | CATSDQTSRLYNEQFF
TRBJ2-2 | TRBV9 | CASSVVLGGTGELFF
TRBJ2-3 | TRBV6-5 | CASTGQTDTQYF
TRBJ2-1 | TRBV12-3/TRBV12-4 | CASSLGLGQGCIF
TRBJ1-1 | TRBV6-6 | CASSYQGAANTEAFF
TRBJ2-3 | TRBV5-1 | CASGGIDSDIGADTQYF
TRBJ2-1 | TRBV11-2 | CASSLDRDISYNEQFF
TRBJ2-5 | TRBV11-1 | CASGQGITETQYF
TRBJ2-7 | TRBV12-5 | CASAPGQPYEQYF
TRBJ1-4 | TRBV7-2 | CASSTGGFANEKLFF
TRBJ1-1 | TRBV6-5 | CASRPDRAGEAFF
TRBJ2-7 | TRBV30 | CAWSVGRVTYEQYF
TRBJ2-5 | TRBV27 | CASSAGQRMIETQYF
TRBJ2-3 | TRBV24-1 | CATRGTSGGAADTQYF
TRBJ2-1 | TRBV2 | CASSETGGDEQFF
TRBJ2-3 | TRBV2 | CASSEASGRKDTQYF
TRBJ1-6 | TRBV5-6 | CASQGEGNSPLHF
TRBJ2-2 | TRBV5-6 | CASSLIGQGMTGELFF
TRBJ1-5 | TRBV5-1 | CASSLEGSGNQPQHF
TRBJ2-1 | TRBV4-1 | CASSQGRDPAYNEQFF
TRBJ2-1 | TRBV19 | CASSIGSRTGREEQFF
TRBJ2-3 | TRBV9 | CASSVDGSGSADTQYF
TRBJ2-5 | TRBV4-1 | CASSQDGDIGPETQYF
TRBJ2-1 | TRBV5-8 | CASSLNGRAYNEQFF